This T cell receptor beta chain was profiled in a study of cytomegalovirus exposure and HLA in healthy donors. The V end was cut by 0 bases, the J end by 2 bases, with 14 bases between. This CDR3 comprises 16 residues. Per germline, CDR1 SGHDT and CDR2 YYEEEE. As for the donors, each was a healthy bone marrow donor. The PCR used 60 Vbeta and 13 Jbeta primers. Assay used: immunoSEQ multiplex PCR; TCRdb lists only in-frame clones, some missing. This table holds 98,000 or so clones, 60% to 85% found once. The sequencing sample was made of PBMCs. The chain joins TRBV5-6 to TRBJ1-2; the D gene is possibly TRBD1 (5 bases). This clonotype was sampled from a young woman in good health and CMV-seropositive. The CDR3 coding sequence is TGTGCCAGCAGCTTGGGGACATCTAAATGGAACTATGGCTACACCTTC. Protein product: CASSLGTSKWNYGYTF. Supplemented by reference TRBV5-6 and TRBJ1-2, the full variable domain reads DAGVTQSPTHLIKTRGQQVTLRCSPKSGHDTVSWYQQALGQGPQFIFQYYEEEERQRGNFPDRFSGHQFPNYSSELNVNALLLGDSALYLCASSLGTSKWNYGYTFGSGTRLTVV.